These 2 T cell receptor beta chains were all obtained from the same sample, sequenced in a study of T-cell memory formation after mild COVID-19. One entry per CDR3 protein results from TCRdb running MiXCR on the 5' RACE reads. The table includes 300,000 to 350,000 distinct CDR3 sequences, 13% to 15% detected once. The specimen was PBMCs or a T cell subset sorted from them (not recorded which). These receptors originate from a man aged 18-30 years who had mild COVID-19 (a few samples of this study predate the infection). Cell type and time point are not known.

The CDR3 sequence is CASSEQGPYEQYF. For the CDR3, the DNA is TGTGCCAGCAGTGAGCAAGGGCCCTACGAGCAGTACTTC. The chain joins TRBV6-1 to TRBJ2-7; D unresolved. Trimming pared 3 bases from V and 2 bases from J, leaving 8 bases between. The germline gives CDR1 MNHNS, CDR2 SASEGT. The length of the CDR3 is 13 residues.

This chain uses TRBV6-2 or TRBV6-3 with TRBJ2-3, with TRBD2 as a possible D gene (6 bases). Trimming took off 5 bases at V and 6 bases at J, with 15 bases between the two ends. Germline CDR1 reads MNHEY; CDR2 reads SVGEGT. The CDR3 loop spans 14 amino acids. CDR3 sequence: CASSPPTSFDTQYF. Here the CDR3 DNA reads TGTGCCAGCAGTCCTCCGACTAGTTTCGATACGCAGTATTTT.